The 25 T cell receptor beta chains in this list originate from one sample, sequenced in a study of shared clonotypes between healthy human individuals. Some clones are missing from TCRdb's copy, which holds only in-frame ones; the method was immunoSEQ multiplex PCR. Of 490,000 or so clones in the sample, roughly 85% were seen once. The sequenced sample consisted of PBMCs. The receptors derive from a woman aged 40 to 50 in good health. Some clones in this sample may be carry-over from other donors' samples.

The rearrangement uses TRBV5-5 and TRBJ1-1, with TRBD1 identical over 8 bases. CDR3 length: 14 amino acids. J gave up 5 bases and V 4 bases, and 7 bases lay outside the gene matches. Germline V gene data show CDR1 as SGHKS and CDR2 as YYEKEE (reference sequence). The CDR3 here is CASSPRTGRTEAFF. DNA of the CDR3: TGTGCCAGCAGCCCCCGGACAGGGAGAACTGAAGCTTTCTTT. The full variable domain, with the rest looked up from reference TRBV5-5 and TRBJ1-1, is DAGVTQSPTHLIKTRGQQVTLRCSPISGHKSVSWYQQVLGQGPQFIFQYYEKEERGRGNFPDRFSARQFPNYSSELNVNALLLGDSALYLCASSPRTGRTEAFFGQGTRLTVV.

V gene TRBV4-1 combines with J gene TRBJ2-3; 7 bases map to TRBD2. V lost 3 bases to trimming and J lost 3 bases; unmatched junction nucleotides: 6. The CDR3 is made up of 15 amino acids. Germline V gene data show CDR1 as MGHRA and CDR2 as YSYEKL. DNA of the CDR3: TGCGCCAGCAGCCATCGGACTAGTGGAACAGATACGCAGTATTTT. Residues: CASSHRTSGTDTQYF.

V is TRBV7-8 and J is TRBJ1-5, with a weak D call TRBD1 (5 bases). CDR3 length: 14 amino acids. Per germline, CDR1 SGHVS and CDR2 FQNEAQ. V shed 5 bases and J shed 7 bases, with 15 bases lying between them. In DNA form, the CDR3 reads TGTGCCAGCAGCCCGGATGGGGCCCACCAGCCCCAGCATTTT. This gives the protein CASSPDGAHQPQHF.

The chain recombines TRBV5-1 with TRBJ2-1, with D perhaps given as TRBD1 or TRBD2 (5 bases each). V was cut by 0 bases and J by 5 bases, with 21 bases left in between. This CDR3 is built from 18 residues. Looked up from germline, CDR1 is SGHRS and CDR2 is YFSETQ. CDR3 sequence: CASSLAGTPWRGHNEQFF. As DNA, the CDR3 is TGCGCCAGCAGCTTGGCCGGGACCCCGTGGAGAGGGCACAATGAGCAGTTCTTC.

The chain couples TRBV5-4 to TRBJ2-7; 9 bases are a match to TRBD2. Losses at the gene ends were 0 bases for V and 5 bases for J; bases not matched to a gene: 6. CDR1 is SGHNT, CDR2 YYREEE, per germline (reference sequence). This CDR3 is built from 15 residues. CDR3 in amino acids: CASSLVAGGPDEQYF. In nucleotides, the CDR3 is TGTGCCAGCAGCTTGGTTGCGGGAGGGCCGGACGAGCAGTACTTC.

The sample holds many counts of this clone. Other nucleotide sequences in the sample specify the same CDR3. The chain uses TRBV11-2 and TRBJ2-3; no definite D call. V lost 0 bases, J lost 4 bases, and 5 bases lay in between. CDR1 and CDR2 (germline): SGHAT, FQNNGV. The CDR3 is 13 amino acids. As DNA, the CDR3 is TGTGCCAGCAGCTTAGATAGGGCAGATACGCAGTATTTT. This gives the protein CASSLDRADTQYF.

The V gene is TRBV9, the J gene TRBJ1-5; a possible D gene is TRBD1 (6 bases). V lost 2 bases and J lost 7, with 10 bases in between. In germline, CDR1 is SGDLS, CDR2 YYNGEE. This CDR3 comprises 13 residues. Here the CDR3 DNA reads TGTGCCAGCAGCGTGGGGGCGCGGCAGCCCCAGCATTTT. Encoded protein: CASSVGARQPQHF.

The chain links TRBV30 to TRBJ1-2; 8 nucleotides align to TRBD1. CDR3 size: 16 residues. Germline values: CDR1 GTSNPN, CDR2 SVGIG (reference sequence). The trim removed 2 bases at V and 8 bases at J, leaving 16 bases unmatched. The CDR3 DNA is TGTGCCTGGAGTCCGCAGGGGGCGCGAAGCTTCGTCGGCTACACCTTC. Translated: CAWSPQGARSFVGYTF.

The chain employs TRBV7-8 and TRBJ2-5, with TRBD2 matching over 8 bases. This CDR3 is built from 15 residues. V lost 5 bases to trimming and J lost 2 bases; unmatched junction nucleotides: 7. Germline lookup yields CDR1 SGHVS and CDR2 FQNEAQ. The DNA of the CDR3 is TGTGCCAGCAGCCTCAGGTTAGCGGGGCAAGAGACCCAGTACTTC. Translated, it gives CASSLRLAGQETQYF.

The chain uses TRBV7-9 and TRBJ1-4, with D unresolved. Trimming left V 3 bases short and J 6 bases short, with 2 bases between. This CDR3 contains 11 residues. In germline, CDR1 is SEHNR, CDR2 FQNEAQ (reference sequence). In DNA form, the CDR3 reads TGTGCCAGCAGCTTTTATGAAAAACTGTTTTTT. Protein sequence: CASSFYEKLFF.

This sequence joins TRBV2 and TRBJ1-5, with TRBD1 matching over 7 bases. The CDR3 covers 15 residues. CDR1 is SNHLY, CDR2 FYNNEI, per germline. V dropped 2 bases and J dropped 7; count of bases not matched to a gene: 8. CDR3 protein: CASSEWTGGGQPQHF. The CDR3 DNA sequence: TGTGCCAGCAGTGAATGGACAGGAGGGGGCCAGCCCCAGCATTTT.

The table lists this clone with a count of one. A single base separates this from a much larger clone, so it may be a read error. As DNA, the CDR3 is TGTGCCAGCAGCCAAGTCGAGGGCCTTATGGGCAATCGGCCCCAGCATTTT. Translated: CASSQVEGLMGNRPQHF. The chain is built from TRBV4-2 and TRBJ1-5, with D hard to call. This CDR3 region has 17 residues. Germline lookup yields CDR1 LGHNA and CDR2 YNFKEQ.

V gene TRBV5-1 combines with J gene TRBJ2-1, with D unclear. This CDR3 is 15 amino acids long. Germline values: CDR1 SGHRS, CDR2 YFSETQ. The V end was cut by 0 bases, the J end by 6 bases, with 13 bases between. This chain's CDR3 is CASSLAPGSANEQFF. In DNA form, the CDR3 reads TGCGCCAGCAGCTTGGCCCCCGGCTCTGCCAATGAGCAGTTCTTC.

The V gene is TRBV4-3, the J gene TRBJ2-7; D might be TRBD1 (6 bases). V was clipped by 2 bases and J by 7 bases, with 18 bases between them. CDR1 LGHNA and CDR2 YSLEER come from the germline V gene. The CDR3 totals 15 residues. As DNA, the CDR3 is TGCGCCAGCAGCCAACAACAGGGCGGGCTGGTAGAGCAGTACTTC. It specifies CASSQQQGGLVEQYF.

This chain links TRBV29-1 with TRBJ2-3; 7 bases align to TRBD2. CDR3 size: 14 residues. V was pared by 8 bases and J by 0 bases, with 8 bases of the junction left unmatched. CDR1 and CDR2 from the germline V gene are SQVTM and ANQGSEA. The CDR3 is CSLSSSGSTDTQYF. The CDR3 DNA sequence: TGCAGCCTAAGCTCTAGCGGAAGCACAGATACGCAGTATTTT.

This clone has a handful of counts. This rearrangement joins TRBV30 to TRBJ2-3; D is perhaps TRBD2 (5 bases). The germline V and J ends were trimmed by 8 bases and 1 base, with 19 bases remaining between them. The CDR3 totals 15 residues. Germline values: CDR1 GTSNPN, CDR2 SVGIG (reference sequence). The CDR3 DNA reads TGTGCCCAGAATTACGGGGTAGTGGGCACAGATACGCAGTATTTT. This encodes CAQNYGVVGTDTQYF.

The rearrangement joins TRBV6-1 to TRBJ2-7, with 12 bases aligning to TRBD2. The CDR3 sequence is 18 residues long. The germline V gene has CDR1 MNHNS and CDR2 SASEGT. J lost 4 bases, V lost 4 bases, and 14 bases had no gene match. The CDR3 loop is CASSVGTSGYAIVYEQYF. CDR3 DNA: TGTGCCAGCAGTGTCGGGACTAGCGGGTATGCGATCGTGTACGAGCAGTACTTC.

The chain is built from TRBV5-4 and TRBJ2-2, with 8 bases identical to TRBD1. The germline CDR1 and CDR2 sequences are SGHNT and YYREEE (reference sequence). This CDR3 contains 16 residues. V lost 9 bases and J lost 0; bases outside the gene matches: 10. Here the CDR3 DNA reads TGTGCCATCCACAAGGCACAGGGGGCGAACACCGGGGAGCTGTTTTTT. Protein: CAIHKAQGANTGELFF.

This clone turned up a few times. The chain combines TRBV18 with TRBJ2-2; D could derive from TRBD1 or TRBD2 (6 bases each). This CDR3 comprises 17 residues. The germline V gene encodes CDR1 KGHSH and CDR2 LQKENI. The ends were cut back, 0 bases at V and 4 bases at J, with 15 bases in the middle. Here the CDR3 reads CASSPPEGVSGTGELFF. The CDR3 coding sequence is TGTGCCAGCTCACCACCGGAGGGGGTTAGCGGCACCGGGGAGCTGTTTTTT.

This clone was seen more than once but under ten times. The V and J genes are TRBV7-2 and TRBJ2-7, with 7 bases aligning to TRBD2. The CDR3 covers 14 residues. The V segment lost 1 base and the J segment 4 bases; nucleotides outside the gene matches: 4. Germline CDR1 is SGHTA and CDR2 is FQGNSA. Here the CDR3 reads CASSLGMREYEQYF. The CDR3 DNA sequence: TGTGCCAGCAGCTTAGGTATGCGGGAGTACGAGCAGTACTTC.

V is TRBV28 and J is TRBJ1-5; tentatively, D is TRBD1 (5 bases). V lost 11 bases to trimming and J lost 7 bases, with 15 bases between them. Germline CDR1 reads MDHEN; CDR2 reads SYDVKM. This CDR3 is built from 12 residues. Here the CDR3 reads CASGLLGQPQHF. CDR3 nucleotides: TGTGCCTCGGGACTCCTCGGGCAGCCCCAGCATTTT.

The chain has TRBV7-9 and TRBJ2-1, with 10 bases that match TRBD2. Germline loops: CDR1 SEHNR, CDR2 FQNEAQ (reference sequence). V lost 5 bases to trimming and J lost 5 bases; unmatched junction nucleotides: 6. CDR3 size: 15 residues. DNA of the CDR3: TGTGCCAGCAGCAGTGAGCGGGAGGGACACAATGAGCAGTTCTTC. Translating gives CASSSEREGHNEQFF.

This clone appeared many times. The rearrangement uses TRBV10-3 and TRBJ2-7; D ambiguous. The ends were cut back, 0 bases at V and 8 bases at J, with 17 bases in the middle. CDR1 is ENHRY, CDR2 SYGVKD, per germline. This CDR3 comprises 15 residues. CDR3 bases: TGTGCCATCAGTGAGTCAAGCGCTCCCGGAGTCAAGCAGTACTTC. Encoded protein: CAISESSAPGVKQYF.

This clone has a handful of counts. The chain has TRBV29-1 and TRBJ1-1; D is possibly TRBD1 (5 bases). Germline CDR1 is SQVTM and CDR2 is ANQGSEA. The V end was cut by 3 bases, the J end by 4 bases, with 18 bases between. The CDR3 totals 15 residues. The CDR3 coding sequence is TGCAGCGTTGATAAAGAAGGGATTGGGACCACTGAAGCTTTCTTT. Protein product: CSVDKEGIGTTEAFF. The full variable domain, completed using reference TRBV29-1 and TRBJ1-1, is SAVISQKPSRDICQRGTSLTIQCQVDSQVTMMFWYRQQPGQSLTLIATANQGSEATYESGFVIDKFPISRPNLTFSTLTVSNMSPEDSSIYLCSVDKEGIGTTEAFFGQGTRLTVV.

To note about this clone: A read error is the likely source, as a far larger clone sits one nucleotide away. Given the absence of the conserved phenylalanine or tryptophan at the CDR3 end, a read error is likely. The chain couples TRBV2 to TRBJ1-5; the D is unclear. Germline assignment: CDR1 SNHLY and CDR2 FYNNEI. V lost 6 bases to trimming and J lost 0 bases, with 9 bases between them. There are 14 residues in the CDR3. CDR3 in DNA: TGTGCCAGCAGCTACGGATATAGCAATCAGCCCCAGCATCTT. Amino acid sequence: CASSYGYSNQPQHL.